Below, 20 T cell receptor beta chains from the same sample are listed, as sequenced in a study of response to subunit inactivated influenza vaccine. TCRdb ran MiXCR on the RT-PCR reads and lists one entry per CDR3 protein. Of 650,000 to 850,000 distinct CDR3 sequences listed, about 14% are singletons. Sequencing used PBMCs from blood, obtained 14 to 15 days before vaccination. The receptors derive from a man aged 45-65 years who received an inactivated influenza vaccine.

This clonotype was counted a few times. V and J are TRBV7-2 and TRBJ2-1, with 10 bases lining up with TRBD2. The CDR3 covers 14 residues. CDR1 and CDR2 (germline): SGHTA, FQGNSA. V lost 6 bases and J lost 7; bases outside the gene matches: 6. The chain's CDR3 is CASRSSGGLNEQFF. The CDR3, as DNA: TGTGCCAGCAGGTCTAGCGGGGGCCTGAATGAGCAGTTCTTC. Full variable domain (remainder filled in from reference TRBV7-2 and TRBJ2-1): GAGVSQSPSNKVTEKGKDVELRCDPISGHTALYWYRQSLGQGLEFLIYFQGNSAPDKSGLPSDRFSAERTGGSVSTLTIQRTQQEDSAVYLCASRSSGGLNEQFFGPGTRLTVL.

The chain uses TRBV6-1 and TRBJ2-1; 7 bases are a match to TRBD1. Germline trimming cut 6 bases from V and 6 bases from J; bases unmatched to any gene: 8. CDR3 length: 14 amino acids. Germline CDR1 reads MNHNS; CDR2 reads SASEGT. CDR3 DNA: TGTGCCAGCAGCCCTAGGGGGCTGGTCAATGAGCAGTTCTTC. It translates to CASSPRGLVNEQFF.

In this sample, this clonotype turned up many times. The chain couples TRBV3-1 to TRBJ2-3; 7 positions match TRBD2. This CDR3 comprises 15 residues. The V gene's germline CDR1 is LGHDT and CDR2 YNNKEL (reference sequence). After removal of 8 bases from V and 2 bases from J, the junction contained 10 bases not matched to a gene. CDR3 bases: TGTGCCAGCCATGCGGGAGCGTACCCCACAGATACGCAGTATTTT. Encoded protein: CASHAGAYPTDTQYF.

The V gene is TRBV27, the J gene TRBJ2-1; the D gene is possibly TRBD2 (5 bases). The germline gives CDR1 MNHEY, CDR2 SMNVEV (reference sequence). The V end lost 3 bases, the J end lost 7 bases, and 16 bases lay between the germline ends. The CDR3 runs to 15 residues. The CDR3 region is CASSFFMGGSNEQFF. The DNA for the CDR3 is TGTGCCAGCAGTTTTTTTATGGGCGGGTCGAATGAGCAGTTCTTC.

This clonotype was seen a handful of times. V usage is TRBV11-2 and J usage is TRBJ2-2; D is undetermined. This CDR3 has 18 amino acids. The V end was cut by 1 base, the J end by 1 base, with 16 bases between. Germline-derived CDR1 and CDR2 are SGHAT and FQNNGV. The CDR3 loop is CASSLGAKKTENTGELFF. CDR3 in DNA: TGTGCCAGCAGCTTAGGGGCCAAGAAAACAGAGAACACCGGGGAGCTGTTTTTT.

The chain is built from TRBV4-3 and TRBJ1-6; D ambiguous. There are 17 residues in the CDR3. The ends were cut back, 0 bases at V and 9 bases at J, with 18 bases in the middle. CDR1 is LGHNA, CDR2 YSLEER, per germline. This CDR3 is CASSQDVGTALVSPLHF. In nucleotides, the CDR3 is TGCGCCAGCAGCCAAGATGTAGGCACGGCTCTCGTTTCACCCCTCCACTTT.

This clonotype was seen a handful of times. The rearrangement uses TRBV9 and TRBJ2-5, with D possibly being TRBD2 (6 bases). The germline gives CDR1 SGDLS, CDR2 YYNGEE. Trimming removed 4 bases from V and 1 base from J, with 17 bases in between. The CDR3 length is 16 residues. The CDR3 loop is CASSLGVLEGQETQYF. The CDR3 nucleotides read TGTGCCAGCAGCTTAGGGGTGCTGGAGGGCCAAGAGACCCAGTACTTC.

This clonotype was seen a handful of times. The gene calls are TRBV7-3 and TRBJ2-1, with D hard to call. The V end was cut by 0 bases, the J end by 5 bases, with 8 bases between. Germline V gives CDR1 SGHTA, CDR2 FQGTGA. The CDR3 extends over 14 amino acids. The CDR3 nucleotides read TGTGCCAGCAGCTTAACGTTCACGGACAATGAGCAGTTCTTC. Encoded protein: CASSLTFTDNEQFF.

This clonotype appeared a few times. V usage is TRBV20-1 and J usage is TRBJ2-3, with a tentative D call TRBD1 (6 bases). Germline V gene lookup returns CDR1 DFQATT and CDR2 SNEGSKA (reference sequence). V was trimmed by 6 bases and J by 1 base, leaving 17 bases between them. The CDR3 contains 15 residues. The CDR3 reads CSARGTERRTDTQYF. DNA of the CDR3: TGCAGTGCAAGGGGGACGGAACGACGCACAGATACGCAGTATTTT.

Only a few counts were recorded for this clonotype. The V gene is TRBV28, the J gene TRBJ2-5; 8 bases are shared with TRBD2. Looked up from germline, CDR1 is MDHEN and CDR2 is SYDVKM. The J segment lost 1 base and the V segment lost 3 bases, leaving 7 bases of the junction unmatched. CDR3 length: 16 amino acids. The CDR3 loop reads CASSFGTAGVQETQYF. The CDR3 nucleotides read TGTGCCAGCAGTTTCGGTACAGCGGGGGTCCAAGAGACCCAGTACTTC.

This clonotype has just a few counts. The V gene is TRBV28, the J gene TRBJ2-1; 13 nucleotides align to TRBD2. V was clipped by 5 bases and J by 0 bases; unmatched bases: 10. There are 19 residues in the CDR3. Germline values: CDR1 MDHEN, CDR2 SYDVKM. CDR3 DNA sequence: TGTGCCAGCAGTCTCATGGGACTAGCGGGGATAAGCTCCTACAATGAGCAGTTCTTC. Its protein product is CASSLMGLAGISSYNEQFF.

The chain combines TRBV5-1 with TRBJ2-1; 12 positions match TRBD2. This CDR3 is built from 18 residues. V dropped 4 bases and J dropped 3; count of bases not matched to a gene: 11. Germline V gene sequence: CDR1 SGHRS, CDR2 YFSETQ. The CDR3, as DNA: TGCGCCAGCAGCCTAGCGGGAGGGCCCTCCTCTTACTACAATGAGCAGTTCTTC. It yields the protein CASSLAGGPSSYYNEQFF.

The gene calls are TRBV12-3 or TRBV12-4 and TRBJ2-7, with a possible D match to TRBD2 (6 bases). The CDR3 spans 13 residues. With 8 bases removed from V and 2 bases from J, the gap between germline ends came to 13 bases. CDR3 sequence: CASGGTATYEQYF. The CDR3 nucleotides are TGTGCCAGCGGCGGGACGGCTACCTACGAGCAGTACTTC.

This chain uses TRBV6-2 or TRBV6-3 with TRBJ1-2; weak D call: TRBD1 (5 bases). Looked up from germline, CDR1 is MNHEY and CDR2 is SVGEGT. This CDR3 spans 20 amino acids. Trimming cost V 0 bases and J 0 bases, with 23 bases left between them. CDR3 coding DNA: TGTGCCAGCAGTTACTCGATCCGTCAGGCAGGGAGTATATCTAACTATGGCTACACCTTC. It specifies CASSYSIRQAGSISNYGYTF.

The chain has TRBV10-3 and TRBJ1-4; 10 bases map to TRBD1. The V gene's germline CDR1 is ENHRY and CDR2 SYGVKD. The trim removed 3 bases at V and 2 bases at J, leaving 6 bases unmatched. The CDR3 runs 17 residues. CDR3 DNA: TGTGCCATCAGTGACCCCGGGACAGGGGCCACTAATGAAAAACTGTTTTTT. Translating it yields CAISDPGTGATNEKLFF.

The chain employs TRBV7-9 and TRBJ2-1; 13 bases are a match to TRBD2. CDR1 is SEHNR and CDR2 is FQNEAQ in the germline V gene (reference sequence). The CDR3 spans 14 residues. After removal of 7 bases from V and 6 bases from J, the junction contained 3 bases not matched to a gene. The CDR3: CASTTSGGFNEQFF. In nucleotides, the CDR3 is TGTGCCAGCACGACTAGCGGGGGGTTCAATGAGCAGTTCTTC.

The chain couples TRBV6-2 or TRBV6-3 to TRBJ2-7, with TRBD2 matching 8 bases. Germline assignment: CDR1 MNHEY and CDR2 SVGEGT. V dropped 6 bases and J dropped 1; count of bases not matched to a gene: 5. This CDR3 comprises 14 residues. CDR3 sequence (DNA): TGTGCCAGCAGAAAAGCGGGAGTATCCTACGAGCAGTACTTC. Its protein is CASRKAGVSYEQYF.

This clonotype was seen ten or more times. The chain links TRBV4-2 to TRBJ1-1, with unresolved D. V was shortened by 5 bases and J by 11 bases, with 12 bases between the two germline ends. Germline loops: CDR1 LGHNA, CDR2 YNFKEQ. The length of the CDR3 is 11 residues. The CDR3 loop reads CASSSERRAFF. The CDR3 nucleotides read TGTGCCAGCAGCTCTGAACGGCGCGCTTTCTTT.

Note on this clonotype: A read error may produce the germline difference seen at one junction end. This CDR3 is CANSRDRVNQPQHF. CDR3 sequence (DNA): TGTGCCAACAGCAGAGACAGGGTGAATCAGCCCCAGCATTTT. The chain couples TRBV15 to TRBJ1-5; 7 bases agree with TRBD1. Germline loops: CDR1 LNHNV, CDR2 YYDKDF (reference sequence). The CDR3 runs to 14 residues.

V and J are TRBV3-1 and TRBJ2-1, with 9 bases that match TRBD2. CDR1 LGHDT and CDR2 YNNKEL come from the germline V gene (reference sequence). The CDR3 is 16 residues long. V was clipped by 1 base and J by 7 bases; unmatched bases: 8. CDR3 residues: CASSQGKSGRRNEQFF. The CDR3 nucleotides are TGTGCCAGCAGCCAAGGAAAAAGCGGGAGGAGGAATGAGCAGTTCTTC.